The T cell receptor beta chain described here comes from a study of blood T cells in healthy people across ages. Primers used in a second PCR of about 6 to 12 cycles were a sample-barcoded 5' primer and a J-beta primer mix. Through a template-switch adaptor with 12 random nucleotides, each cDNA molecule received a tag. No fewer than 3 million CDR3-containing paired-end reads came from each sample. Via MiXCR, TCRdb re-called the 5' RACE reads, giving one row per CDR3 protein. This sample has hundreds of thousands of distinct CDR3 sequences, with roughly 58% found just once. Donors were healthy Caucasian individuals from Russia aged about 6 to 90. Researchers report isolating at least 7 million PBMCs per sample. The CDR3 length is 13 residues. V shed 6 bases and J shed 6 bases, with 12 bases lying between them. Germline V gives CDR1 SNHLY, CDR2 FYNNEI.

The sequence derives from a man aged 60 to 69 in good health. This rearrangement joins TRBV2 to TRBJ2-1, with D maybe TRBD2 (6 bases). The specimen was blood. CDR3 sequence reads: CASSETRSNEQFF. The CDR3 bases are TGTGCCAGCAGCGAGACTAGAAGCAATGAGCAGTTCTTC.